The clone carrying this T cell receptor (beta chain) appeared a few times. CDR1 ENHRY and CDR2 SYGVKD come from the germline V gene. There are 13 residues in the CDR3. V lost 11 bases and J 3 bases, leaving 16 bases between the germline ends. These data originate in a study of blood T cell repertoires in COVID-19. Clones were sequenced by immunoSEQ multiplex PCR, and TCRdb holds only the in-frame ones, with some missing. The sample lists about 25,000 clones; 85% to 90% were seen once. J is TRBJ1-1 and V is TRBV10-3, with D tentatively TRBD1 (5 bases). Sequenced input: peripheral blood. The source of this sequence is a woman of 80 years or more with acute or convalescent COVID-19. CDR3 region: CASRPRVDTEAFF. In DNA form, the CDR3 reads TGTGCCTCACGCCCCAGGGTTGACACTGAAGCTTTCTTT.